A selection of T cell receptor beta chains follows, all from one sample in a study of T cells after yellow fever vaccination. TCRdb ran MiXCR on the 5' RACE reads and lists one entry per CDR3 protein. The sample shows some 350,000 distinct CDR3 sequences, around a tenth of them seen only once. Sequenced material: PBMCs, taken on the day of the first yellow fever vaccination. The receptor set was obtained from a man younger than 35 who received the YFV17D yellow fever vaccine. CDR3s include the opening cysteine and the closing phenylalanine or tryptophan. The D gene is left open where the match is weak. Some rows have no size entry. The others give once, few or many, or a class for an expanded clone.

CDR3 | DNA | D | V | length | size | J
CASSHTDRGGSPLHF | TGTGCCAGCAGCCATACGGACAGGGGTGGTTCACCCCTCCACTTT | TRBD1 | TRBV7-2 | 15 | few | TRBJ1-6
CASTSLTWSPQSSGNTIYF | TGTGCCAGCACATCCCTCACCTGGTCTCCACAAAGCTCTGGAAACACCATATATTTT | - | TRBV28 | 19 | few | TRBJ1-3
CATLPTGAADTQYF | TGTGCTACCCTCCCGACAGGGGCGGCAGATACGCAGTATTTT | TRBD1 | TRBV10-3 | 14 | many | TRBJ2-3
CASSPITFRAPWGSYEQYF | TGTGCCAGCAGCCCAATAACTTTTCGGGCACCTTGGGGATCCTACGAGCAGTACTTC | - | TRBV3-1 | 19 | few | TRBJ2-7
CASSRGRGRTSYEQYF | TGTGCCAGCAGCCGGGGGCGGGGGCGGACCTCCTACGAGCAGTACTTC | - | TRBV7-8 | 16 | few | TRBJ2-7
CAISLGRQNEQFF | TGTGCCATCAGTCTGGGGAGACAAAATGAGCAGTTCTTC | - | TRBV10-3 | 13 | few | TRBJ2-1
CASSQDPAPDYGYTF | TGCGCCAGCAGCCAAGACCCCGCGCCGGACTATGGCTACACCTTC | - | TRBV4-1 | 15 | few | TRBJ1-2
CASSLTLASVHEQFF | TGTGCTAGCAGCCTTACTCTAGCGAGCGTGCATGAGCAGTTCTTC | - | TRBV7-7 | 15 | - | TRBJ2-1
CASSYDRGAPQYF | TGTGCCAGCAGTTACGATAGGGGAGCACCCCAGTACTTC | - | TRBV6-5 | 13 | - | TRBJ2-5
CASSLDRGTIYF | TGCGCCAGCAGCCTCGATCGGGGCACCATATATTTT | - | TRBV4-3 | 12 | - | TRBJ1-3
CASSQELVGEIDEQFF | TGTGCCAGCAGCCAAGAGCTGGTTGGAGAGATCGATGAGCAGTTCTTC | - | TRBV4-2 | 16 | - | TRBJ2-1
CASSRGGGEKLFF | TGTGCCAGCAGCCGGGGAGGTGGGGAAAAACTGTTTTTT | - | TRBV28 | 13 | - | TRBJ1-4
CASSLQEDRKQFF | TGTGCCAGCAGCCTCCAAGAAGACAGGAAGCAGTTCTTC | - | TRBV13 | 13 | many | TRBJ2-1
CSARGGNLNTEAFF | TGCAGTGCCCGCGGGGGGAACCTGAACACTGAAGCTTTCTTT | - | TRBV20-1 | 14 | few | TRBJ1-1
CATSDSLGSGQKNTGELFF | TGTGCCACCAGTGACTCCCTCGGGTCAGGACAGAAGAACACCGGGGAGCTGTTTTTT | - | TRBV24-1 | 19 | few | TRBJ2-2
CASSPPGAPPNYGYTF | TGTGCCAGCAGCCCGCCCGGGGCACCACCTAACTATGGCTACACCTTC | - | TRBV7-9 | 16 | - | TRBJ1-2
CASSYGQGPYEQYF | TGTGCCAGCAGTTATGGACAGGGGCCCTACGAGCAGTACTTC | TRBD1 | TRBV6-5 | 14 | few | TRBJ2-7
CASSEGQSTDTQYF | TGTGCCAGCAGTGAGGGACAGAGCACAGATACGCAGTATTTT | TRBD1 | TRBV2 | 14 | - | TRBJ2-3
CASSRIPGSKPQHF | TGCGCCAGCAGCAGGATTCCCGGGAGCAAGCCCCAGCATTTT | - | TRBV5-1 | 14 | - | TRBJ1-5
CASSLGGEVTEAFF | TGTGCCAGCAGCTTAGGGGGCGAGGTCACTGAAGCTTTCTTT | - | TRBV7-2 | 14 | many | TRBJ1-1
CAIRGQGYNEQFF | TGTGCCATCAGAGGACAGGGGTACAATGAGCAGTTCTTC | TRBD1 | TRBV6-2/TRBV6-3 | 13 | - | TRBJ2-1
CATNRGGSTDTQYF | TGTGCCACAAACCGGGGGGGGAGCACAGATACGCAGTATTTT | TRBD2 | TRBV10-3 | 14 | few | TRBJ2-3
CASSYSSVVGYGYTF | TGTGCCAGCAGTTACTCTTCCGTCGTGGGGTATGGCTACACCTTC | - | TRBV6-5 | 15 | few | TRBJ1-2
CASSTRQGGGGNTEAFF | TGTGCCAGCAGCACCCGACAGGGCGGGGGGGGAAACACTGAAGCTTTCTTT | TRBD1 | TRBV11-2 | 17 | once | TRBJ1-1
CASSQDNEQFF | TGTGCCAGCAGCCAGGACAATGAGCAGTTCTTC | - | TRBV7-3 | 11 | - | TRBJ2-1